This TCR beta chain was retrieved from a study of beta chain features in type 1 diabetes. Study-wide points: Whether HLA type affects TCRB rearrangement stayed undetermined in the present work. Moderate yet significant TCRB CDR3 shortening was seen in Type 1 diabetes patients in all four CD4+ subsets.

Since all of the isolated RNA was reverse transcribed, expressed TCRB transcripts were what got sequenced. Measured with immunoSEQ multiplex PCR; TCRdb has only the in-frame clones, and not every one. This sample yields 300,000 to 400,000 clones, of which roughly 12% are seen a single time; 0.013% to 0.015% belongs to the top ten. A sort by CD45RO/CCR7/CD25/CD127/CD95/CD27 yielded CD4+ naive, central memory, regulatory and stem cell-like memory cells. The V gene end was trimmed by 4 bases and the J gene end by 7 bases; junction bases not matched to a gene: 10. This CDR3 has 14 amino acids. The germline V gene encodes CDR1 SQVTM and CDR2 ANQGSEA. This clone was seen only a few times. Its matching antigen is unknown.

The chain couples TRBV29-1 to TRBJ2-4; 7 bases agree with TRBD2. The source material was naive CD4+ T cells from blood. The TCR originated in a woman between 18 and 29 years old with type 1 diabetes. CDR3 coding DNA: TGCAGCGTTGTACCCCGGACTAGGGAGAACATTCAGTACTTC. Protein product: CSVVPRTRENIQYF.